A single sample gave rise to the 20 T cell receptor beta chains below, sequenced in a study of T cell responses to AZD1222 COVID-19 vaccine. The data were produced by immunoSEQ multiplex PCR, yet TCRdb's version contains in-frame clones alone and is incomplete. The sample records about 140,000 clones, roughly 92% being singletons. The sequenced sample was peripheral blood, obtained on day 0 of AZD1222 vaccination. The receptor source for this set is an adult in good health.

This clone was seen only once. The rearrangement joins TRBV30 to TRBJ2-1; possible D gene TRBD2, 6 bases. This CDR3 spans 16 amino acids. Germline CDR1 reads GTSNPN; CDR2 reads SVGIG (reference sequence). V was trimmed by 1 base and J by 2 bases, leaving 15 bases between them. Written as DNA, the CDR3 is TGTGCCTGGAGTGCCCTAAGCGGGTCCCCCTACAATGAGCAGTTCTTC. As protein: CAWSALSGSPYNEQFF.

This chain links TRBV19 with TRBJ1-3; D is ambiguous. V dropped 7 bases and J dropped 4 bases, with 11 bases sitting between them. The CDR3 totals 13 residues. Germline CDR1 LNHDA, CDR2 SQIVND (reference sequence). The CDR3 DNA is TGTGCCAGTACAGTGGCAGCGGGAAACACCATATATTTT. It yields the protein CASTVAAGNTIYF.

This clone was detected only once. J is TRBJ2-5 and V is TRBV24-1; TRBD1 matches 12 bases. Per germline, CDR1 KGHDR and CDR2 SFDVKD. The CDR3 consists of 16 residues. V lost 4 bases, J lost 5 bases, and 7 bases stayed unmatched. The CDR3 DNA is TGTGCCACCAGTGACCCCGGGACAGGGGGCGGGGAGACCCAGTACTTC. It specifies CATSDPGTGGGETQYF.

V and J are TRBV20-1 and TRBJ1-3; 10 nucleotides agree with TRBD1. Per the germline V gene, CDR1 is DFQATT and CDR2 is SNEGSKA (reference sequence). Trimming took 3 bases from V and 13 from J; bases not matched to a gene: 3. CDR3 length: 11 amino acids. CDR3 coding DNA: TGCAGTGCTAGGACAGGGGGCCCTATATATTTT. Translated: CSARTGGPIYF.

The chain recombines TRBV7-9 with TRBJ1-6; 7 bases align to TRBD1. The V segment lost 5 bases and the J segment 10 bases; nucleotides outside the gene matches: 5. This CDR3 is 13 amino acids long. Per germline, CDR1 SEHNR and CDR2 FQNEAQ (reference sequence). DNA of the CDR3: TGTGCCAGCAGCCTCGACAGGGAATCACCCCTCCACTTT. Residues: CASSLDRESPLHF.

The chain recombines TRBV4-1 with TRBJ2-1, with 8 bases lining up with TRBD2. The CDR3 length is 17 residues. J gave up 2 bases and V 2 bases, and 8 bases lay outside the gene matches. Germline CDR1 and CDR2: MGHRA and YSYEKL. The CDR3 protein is CASSQPLSGKTYNEQFF. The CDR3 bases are TGCGCCAGCAGCCAACCCCTTAGCGGGAAAACCTACAATGAGCAGTTCTTC.

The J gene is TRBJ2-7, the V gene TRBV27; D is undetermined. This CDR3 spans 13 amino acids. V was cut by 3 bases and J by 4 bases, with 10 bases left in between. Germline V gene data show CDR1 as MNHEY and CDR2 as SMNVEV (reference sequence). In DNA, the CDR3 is TGTGCCAGCAGTTTTTCCGGCAGTTACGAGCAGTACTTC. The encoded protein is CASSFSGSYEQYF.

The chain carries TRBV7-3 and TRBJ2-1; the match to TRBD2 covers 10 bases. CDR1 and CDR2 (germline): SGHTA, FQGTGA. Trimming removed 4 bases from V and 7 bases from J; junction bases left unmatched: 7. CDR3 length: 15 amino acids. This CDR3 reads CASSSDPSGRNEQFF. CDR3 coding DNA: TGTGCCAGCAGCTCCGACCCTAGCGGGAGAAATGAGCAGTTCTTC. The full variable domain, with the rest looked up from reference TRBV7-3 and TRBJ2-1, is GAGVSQTPSNKVTEKGKYVELRCDPISGHTALYWYRQSLGQGPEFLIYFQGTGAADDSGLPNDRFFAVRPEGSVSTLKIQRTERGDSAVYLCASSSDPSGRNEQFFGPGTRLTVL.

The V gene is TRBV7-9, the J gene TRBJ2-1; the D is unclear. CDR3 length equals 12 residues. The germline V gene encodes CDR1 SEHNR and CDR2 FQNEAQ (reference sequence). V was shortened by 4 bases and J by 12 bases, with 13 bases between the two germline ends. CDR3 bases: TGTGCCAGCAGCTCTTTAAACCATGGGCAGTTCTTC. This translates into CASSSLNHGQFF.

The CDR3 DNA reads as TGTGCCAGCAGCGACCCCTACACGGGACGGAAGTTCTTC. This gives the protein CASSDPYTGRKFF. The chain combines TRBV9 with TRBJ2-1; D is perhaps TRBD1 or TRBD2 (5 bases each). V lost 3 bases and J 14 bases, leaving 18 bases between the germline ends. CDR3 length: 13 residues. Germline CDR1 is SGDLS and CDR2 is YYNGEE.

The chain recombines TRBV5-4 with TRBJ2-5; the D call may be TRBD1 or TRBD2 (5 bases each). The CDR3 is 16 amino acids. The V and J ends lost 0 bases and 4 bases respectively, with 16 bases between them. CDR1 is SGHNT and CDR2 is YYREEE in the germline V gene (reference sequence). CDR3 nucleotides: TGTGCCAGCAGCTTGGAGGTGACGGGGCCGGGAGAGACCCAGTACTTC. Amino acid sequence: CASSLEVTGPGETQYF.

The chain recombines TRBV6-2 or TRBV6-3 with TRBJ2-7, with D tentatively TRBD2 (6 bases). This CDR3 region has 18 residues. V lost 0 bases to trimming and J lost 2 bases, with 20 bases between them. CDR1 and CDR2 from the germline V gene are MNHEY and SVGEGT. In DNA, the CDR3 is TGTGCCAGCAGTTACTCGACTAGTCACCCCCTCAAGGCCTACGAGCAGTACTTC. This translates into CASSYSTSHPLKAYEQYF.

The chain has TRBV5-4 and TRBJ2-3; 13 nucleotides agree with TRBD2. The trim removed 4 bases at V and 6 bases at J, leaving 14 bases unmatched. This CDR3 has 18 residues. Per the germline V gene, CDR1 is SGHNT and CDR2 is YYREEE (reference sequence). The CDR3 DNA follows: TGTGCCAGCAGCCGGGGACTAGCGGGATTCAGGGGCGGCGATACGCAGTATTTT. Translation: CASSRGLAGFRGGDTQYF.

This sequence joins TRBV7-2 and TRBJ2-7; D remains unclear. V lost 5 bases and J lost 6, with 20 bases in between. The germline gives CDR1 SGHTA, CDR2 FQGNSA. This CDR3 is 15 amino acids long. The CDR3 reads CASSPLGYGSREQYF. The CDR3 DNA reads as TGTGCCAGCAGCCCCTTAGGGTATGGCTCCCGCGAGCAGTACTTC.

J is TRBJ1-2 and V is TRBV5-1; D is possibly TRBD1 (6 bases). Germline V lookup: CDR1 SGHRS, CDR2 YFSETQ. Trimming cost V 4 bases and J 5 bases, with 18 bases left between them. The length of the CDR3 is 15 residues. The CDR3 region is CASSNPGQRRYGYTF. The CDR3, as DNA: TGCGCCAGCAGCAACCCAGGACAGAGGAGATATGGCTACACCTTC.

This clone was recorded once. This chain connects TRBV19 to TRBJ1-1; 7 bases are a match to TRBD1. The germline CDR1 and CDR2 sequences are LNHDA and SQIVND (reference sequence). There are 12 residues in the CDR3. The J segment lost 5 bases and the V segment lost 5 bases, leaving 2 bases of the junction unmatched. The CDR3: CASSVTGTEAFF. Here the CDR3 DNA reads TGTGCCAGTAGTGTGACAGGGACTGAAGCTTTCTTT. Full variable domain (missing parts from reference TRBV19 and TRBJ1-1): DGGITQSPKYLFRKEGQNVTLSCEQNLNHDAMYWYRQDPGQGLRLIYYSQIVNDFQKGDIAEGYSVSREKKESFPLTVTSAQKNPTAFYLCASSVTGTEAFFGQGTRLTVV.

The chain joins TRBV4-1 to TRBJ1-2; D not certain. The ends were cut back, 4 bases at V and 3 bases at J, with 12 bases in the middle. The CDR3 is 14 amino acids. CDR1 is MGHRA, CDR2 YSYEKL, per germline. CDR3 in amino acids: CASSREFRDYGYTF. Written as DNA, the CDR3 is TGCGCCAGCAGCCGAGAATTTCGAGACTATGGCTACACCTTC.

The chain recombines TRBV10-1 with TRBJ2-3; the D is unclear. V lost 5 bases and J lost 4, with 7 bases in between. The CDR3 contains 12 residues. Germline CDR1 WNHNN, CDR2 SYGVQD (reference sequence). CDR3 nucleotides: TGCGCCAGCAGTCGGACCTCAGATACGCAGTATTTT. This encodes CASSRTSDTQYF.

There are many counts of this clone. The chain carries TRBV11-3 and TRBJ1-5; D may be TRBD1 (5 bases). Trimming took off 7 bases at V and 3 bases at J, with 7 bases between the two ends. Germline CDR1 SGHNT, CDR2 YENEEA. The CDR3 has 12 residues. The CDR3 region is CASTGTNQPQHF. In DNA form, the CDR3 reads TGTGCCAGCACGGGGACCAATCAGCCCCAGCATTTT.

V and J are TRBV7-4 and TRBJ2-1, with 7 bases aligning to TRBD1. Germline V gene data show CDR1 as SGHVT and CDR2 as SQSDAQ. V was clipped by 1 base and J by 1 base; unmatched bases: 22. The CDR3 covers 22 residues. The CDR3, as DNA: TGTGCCAGCAGCTTAGAGAATTGGAGACAGGGCCAGGGGAAGCTTTCCTACAATGAGCAGTTCTTC. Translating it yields CASSLENWRQGQGKLSYNEQFF.